A single sample is the source of the 8 T cell receptor beta chains below, sequenced in a study of cytomegalovirus exposure and HLA in healthy donors. PCR used 60 Vbeta primers and 13 Jbeta primers. Data came from immunoSEQ multiplex PCR; TCRdb stores just in-frame clones and leaves some out. The sample yields about 120,000 clones, around 80% seen once. Specimen: PBMCs. These receptors were taken from a woman aged 18-29 years in good health and CMV-seronegative.

This sequence joins TRBV5-5 and TRBJ1-5, with 7 bases lining up with TRBD1. V dropped 4 bases and J dropped 4; count of bases not matched to a gene: 11. This CDR3 comprises 16 residues. CDR1 is SGHKS and CDR2 is YYEKEE in the germline V gene (reference sequence). In DNA, the CDR3 is TGTGCCAGCAGCGCAACCGGCGGGACAGCAAATCAGCCCCAGCATTTT. Residues: CASSATGGTANQPQHF.

V gene TRBV28 combines with J gene TRBJ1-5; a weak D match, TRBD1 (5 bases). The germline V and J ends were trimmed by 6 bases and 5 bases, with 11 bases remaining between them. The CDR3 runs to 13 residues. Germline CDR1 MDHEN, CDR2 SYDVKM. The DNA for the CDR3 is TGTGCCAGCAGAACAGGCACGTATCAGCCCCAGCATTTT. Protein: CASRTGTYQPQHF.

The chain is built from TRBV11-2 and TRBJ2-7; the D gene is possibly TRBD1 (5 bases). The CDR3 has 13 residues. CDR1 is SGHAT and CDR2 is FQNNGV in the germline V gene. V lost 3 bases and J 3 bases, leaving 9 bases between the germline ends. The CDR3: CASSFSGNYEQYF. The CDR3 DNA is TGTGCCAGCAGCTTCTCAGGGAACTACGAGCAGTACTTC.

The chain is built from TRBV7-7 and TRBJ1-4, with D unresolved. There are 13 residues in the CDR3. Germline CDR1 reads SSHAT; CDR2 reads FNYEAQ (reference sequence). V was pared by 2 bases and J by 4 bases, with 5 bases between. CDR3 region: CASSLRLNEKLFF. The CDR3 DNA follows: TGTGCCAGCAGCTTACGACTTAATGAAAAACTGTTTTTT. Using reference TRBV7-7 and TRBJ1-4 for the parts outside the CDR3, the full variable domain is GAGVSQSPRYKVTKRGQDVTLRCDPISSHATLYWYQQALGQGPEFLTYFNYEAQPDKSGLPSDRFSAERPEGSISTLTIQRTEQRDSAMYRCASSLRLNEKLFFGSGTQLSVL.

This clone has just one count. J is TRBJ1-2 and V is TRBV19; TRBD1 is a possible D gene (6 bases). With 6 bases removed from V and 2 bases from J, the gap between germline ends came to 19 bases. Germline V gene lookup returns CDR1 LNHDA and CDR2 SQIVND (reference sequence). The CDR3 extends over 16 amino acids. Written as DNA, the CDR3 is TGTGCCAGTAGCGGCCAACGAGGGGGAACGAACTATGGCTACACCTTC. Translating it yields CASSGQRGGTNYGYTF.

This chain connects TRBV7-9 to TRBJ1-1; 8 bases agree with TRBD1. Germline V lookup: CDR1 SEHNR, CDR2 FQNEAQ (reference sequence). The CDR3 loop spans 14 amino acids. Trimming cost V 5 bases and J 1 base; bases outside gene matches: 3. The CDR3 DNA sequence: TGTGCCAGCAGCGTCGGGACAGGGAACACTGAAGCTTTCTTT. Translating gives CASSVGTGNTEAFF.

This chain joins TRBV11-2 and TRBJ2-1, with 8 bases lining up with TRBD2. With V trimmed by 5 bases and J by 9 bases, 15 bases remained unmatched. The CDR3 contains 16 residues. The germline CDR1 and CDR2 sequences are SGHAT and FQNNGV. The CDR3 bases are TGTGCCAGCAGCCATCCAGGGGCTAGCGGGTGGGTTGAGCAGTTCTTC. Translated, it gives CASSHPGASGWVEQFF.

The rearrangement uses TRBV5-1 and TRBJ1-1; 11 bases match TRBD1. Per the germline V gene, CDR1 is SGHRS and CDR2 is YFSETQ. The CDR3 has 17 residues. J gave up 1 base and V 4 bases, and 9 bases lay outside the gene matches. CDR3 region: CASSRTRTGGANTEAFF. The CDR3 DNA is TGCGCCAGCAGCCGCACTAGGACAGGGGGCGCGAACACTGAAGCTTTCTTT.